The 8 T cell receptor beta chains below come from one sample, sequenced in a study of patients and donors after allogeneic stem cell transplantation. TCRdb called the RT-PCR reads again in MiXCR, with one record for every CDR3 protein. This table has 920,000 or so distinct CDR3 sequences, more than 15% appearing once. Input material: blood, either unsorted or a sorted T cell fraction (not recorded which). The source of these receptors is a human donor who was either an allogeneic HSCT recipient or a stem cell or donor lymphocyte infusion donor (not recorded which). It is not recorded whose cells these are; they may come from a transplant donor.

The chain uses TRBV20-1 and TRBJ1-2, with D possibly being TRBD1 (6 bases). The CDR3 is 14 residues long. Deletions cut 2 bases from V and 6 bases from J, with 16 bases between. Germline CDR1 is DFQATT and CDR2 is SNEGSKA (reference sequence). The CDR3 protein is CSARLTGRGNGYTF. The CDR3 nucleotides are TGCAGTGCTAGATTAACCGGCAGGGGAAATGGCTACACCTTC.

This clonotype was recorded at least ten times. This chain joins TRBV12-3 or TRBV12-4 and TRBJ2-7; weak D call: TRBD2 (5 bases). CDR3 length equals 12 residues. Trimming left V 2 bases short and J 12 bases short, with 14 bases between. The CDR3 sequence is CASSLFGGRGYF. CDR3 coding DNA: TGTGCCAGCAGTTTATTCGGCGGGCGAGGGTACTTC.

Only a few counts were recorded for this clonotype. The rearrangement uses TRBV20-1 and TRBJ2-3; a possible D gene is TRBD2 (6 bases). This CDR3 comprises 14 residues. V lost 6 bases and J 3 bases, leaving 16 bases between the germline ends. CDR1 and CDR2 from the germline V gene are DFQATT and SNEGSKA (reference sequence). CDR3 sequence: CSAEGAGKTDTQYF. The CDR3 DNA is TGCAGTGCCGAAGGGGCGGGAAAGACAGATACGCAGTATTTT.

This rearrangement joins TRBV6-1 to TRBJ2-2; the match to TRBD1 covers 10 bases. This CDR3 contains 16 residues. Germline values: CDR1 MNHNS, CDR2 SASEGT. With 4 bases clipped from V and 5 bases from J, the junction kept 7 bases outside the gene matches. Here the CDR3 reads CASSVLRTGGTGELFF. CDR3 coding DNA: TGTGCCAGCAGTGTATTAAGGACAGGGGGGACCGGGGAGCTGTTTTTT.

The chain combines TRBV27 with TRBJ2-5; TRBD1 matches 9 bases. The germline CDR1 and CDR2 sequences are MNHEY and SMNVEV (reference sequence). The junction had 7 bases not matched to a gene; V was cut back by 6 bases and J by 2 bases. The CDR3 is 15 amino acids. CDR3 sequence reads: CASRPTGGPQETQYF. In DNA form, the CDR3 reads TGTGCCAGCAGACCAACAGGGGGCCCACAAGAGACCCAGTACTTC.

V is TRBV1 and J is TRBJ2-1; the DNA was not used to check the table's D call, TRBD2. TRBV1 represents a pseudogene. The CDR3 covers 16 residues. The CDR3 sequence is CTSSQWREYVSDEQFF. The CDR3 nucleotides are TGCACCAGCAGCCAATGGCGGGAGTACGTTTCGGATGAGCAGTTCTTC.

This chain uses TRBV10-3 with TRBJ2-7, with TRBD2 matching 13 bases. The germline V gene encodes CDR1 ENHRY and CDR2 SYGVKD. The V gene end was trimmed by 4 bases and the J gene end by 5 bases; junction bases not matched to a gene: 8. The CDR3 sequence is 16 residues long. Here the CDR3 reads CAISGTRLAGGHEQYF. For the CDR3, the DNA is TGTGCCATCAGTGGGACCAGACTAGCGGGAGGCCACGAGCAGTACTTC.

This clonotype was seen more than once but under ten times. The chain employs TRBV27 and TRBJ2-6, with unresolved D. Per germline, CDR1 MNHEY and CDR2 SMNVEV (reference sequence). This CDR3 comprises 16 residues. The V end lost 4 bases, the J end lost 0 bases, and 10 bases lay between the germline ends. CDR3 loop: CASSSPIRSGANVLTF. The CDR3 bases are TGTGCCAGCAGTTCCCCCATCCGCTCTGGGGCCAACGTCCTGACTTTC.